This T cell receptor beta chain was found in a study of blood T cell repertoires in COVID-19 (TCRdb year 2020). With regard to the full study: Samples covering the acute and convalescent phases of COVID-19 were provided by collaborators in the United States, Italy and Spain. The prospective study material was composed of cDNA or gDNA derived from T cells, B-cell-depleted T cells, or PBMCs. Subjects who had been exposed to COVID-19, were actively infected with it, or had recovered from it provided the deeply sampled blood TCRbeta repertoires that made up the dataset. The repertoires were released in a freely available public database intended as a resource for research on the immune response to SARS-CoV-2. Samples came from the ongoing ImmuneRACE study (first 160 participants) plus 1,254 subjects from 6 global collaborators. A de-identified subject ID, COVID-19 status, age in years and sex were almost always included in the sample metadata. HLA class I and class II types, where available, came from metadata supplied by the sample provider rather than from assay-based typing.

This clone appeared once. There is no known antigen for this receptor. Per-nucleotide qualities are absent, and no much larger clonotype sits a single base away. CDR1 MGHDK and CDR2 SYGVNS were looked up in the germline V gene. The junction shows trimming of 8 bases on V and 6 bases on J, and the gene matches do not reach 2 bases of it. The CDR3 has 12 amino acids, counting the end cysteine and phenylalanine. Only the CDR3 DNA is retained, 36 bases long and in frame from the first base. General study outcomes and caveats: Clinical and demographic metadata were provided uncurated, with the amount varying by source and participant.

Participants in the prospective study were aged roughly 18 to 89 years, lived in 24 United States geographic areas, and enrolled through a virtual design. Cohort assignment in the prospective study relied on participant-reported clinical history from a screening survey and a study questionnaire. A participant counted as exposed if, within 2 weeks of entering the study, that participant had been in contact with someone who had a PCR-confirmed or clinician-diagnosed COVID-19 case. Mobile phlebotomists in the prospective study collected whole blood, serum and a nasopharyngeal or oropharyngeal swab from every participant. Participants in the prospective study had the option to provide additional blood draws and questionnaires over a roughly 2-month period. Before DNA extraction, prospective study blood samples were shipped either frozen or at room temperature. TCRbeta CDR3 regions were amplified from genomic DNA by means of the immunoSEQ Assay, a bias-controlled multiplex PCR. Concerning the study's data processing: The number of nucleated cells in each sample was estimated from the amplification of reference gene primers within the assay. Sequence reads were collapsed and filtered to measure the absolute abundance of every unique TCRbeta CDR3 rearrangement. Productive Simpson clonality was computed per sample as the square root of Simpson's diversity index over productive rearrangements. TCRdb's version of the immuneACCESS table is confined to in-frame rearrangements and falls short of the full clone set. An unresolved V gene accounts for under half of the shortfall where checked; the remainder is of unknown origin. V and J calls and clone size are given by that table; D and trimming were obtained from the DNA. The sample has 350,000 to 450,000 clones on record, roughly nine tenths of them singletons. Jointly, the top ten make up 0.86% of the sample.

The sample consisted of PBMCs or T cells enriched from blood (not recorded which). This TCR came from a woman aged 40-49 years who had been exposed to COVID-19. The V and J segments used are TRBV25-1 and TRBJ1-4; TRBD1 lines up with 8 middle nucleotides. The DNA reads TGTGCCAGCGGGACAGGTTATGAAAAACTGTTTTTT. Its amino acids are CASGTGYEKLFF. Beyond the CDR3, the reference TRBV25-1 and TRBJ1-4 genes provide the residues; the full variable domain reads: EADIYQTPRYLVIGTGKKITLECSQTMGHDKMYWYQQDPGMELHLIHYSYGVNSTEKGDLSSESTVSRIRTEHFPLTLESARPSHTSQYLCASGTGYEKLFFGSGTQLSVL.